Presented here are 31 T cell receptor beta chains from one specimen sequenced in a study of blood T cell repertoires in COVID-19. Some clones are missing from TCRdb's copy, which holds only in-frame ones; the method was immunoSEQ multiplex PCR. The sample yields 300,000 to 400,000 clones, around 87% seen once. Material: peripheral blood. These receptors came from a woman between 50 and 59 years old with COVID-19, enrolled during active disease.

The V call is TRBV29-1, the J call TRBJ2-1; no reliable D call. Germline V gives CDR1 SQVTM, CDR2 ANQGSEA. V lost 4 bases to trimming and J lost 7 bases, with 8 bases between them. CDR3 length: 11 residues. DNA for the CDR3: TGCAGCGTTGCACTTGTGAATGAGCAGTTCTTC. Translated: CSVALVNEQFF.

The CDR3 DNA reads as TGTGCCAGCAGTCTGCGGGGGTCCGCCGTGGAGACCCAGTACTTC. As protein: CASSLRGSAVETQYF. The chain links TRBV6-5 to TRBJ2-5; 7 nucleotides align to TRBD2. Germline V gene sequence: CDR1 MNHEY, CDR2 SVGAGI. Trimming cost V 5 bases and J 5 bases; bases outside gene matches: 11. The CDR3 contains 15 residues.

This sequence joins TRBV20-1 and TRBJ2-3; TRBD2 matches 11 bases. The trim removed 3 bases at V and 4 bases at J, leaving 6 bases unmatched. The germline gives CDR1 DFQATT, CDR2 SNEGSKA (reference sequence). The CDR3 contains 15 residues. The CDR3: CSASRLAGGPDTQYF. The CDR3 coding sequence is TGCAGTGCTAGTCGGCTAGCGGGAGGCCCAGATACGCAGTATTTT.

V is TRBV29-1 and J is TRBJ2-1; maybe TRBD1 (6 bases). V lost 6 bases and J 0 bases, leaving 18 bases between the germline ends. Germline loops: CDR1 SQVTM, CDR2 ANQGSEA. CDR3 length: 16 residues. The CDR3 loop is CSVINPGQSSYNEQFF. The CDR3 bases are TGCAGCGTAATAAACCCGGGACAAAGCTCCTACAATGAGCAGTTCTTC.

CDR3 sequence: CASSPGLARGNEQFF. DNA of the CDR3: TGTGCCAGTAGTCCTGGACTAGCGAGGGGCAATGAGCAGTTCTTC. The gene calls are TRBV19 and TRBJ2-1; 9 positions agree with TRBD2. Germline lookup yields CDR1 LNHDA and CDR2 SQIVND (reference sequence). V dropped 5 bases and J dropped 6; count of bases not matched to a gene: 8. The length of the CDR3 is 15 residues.

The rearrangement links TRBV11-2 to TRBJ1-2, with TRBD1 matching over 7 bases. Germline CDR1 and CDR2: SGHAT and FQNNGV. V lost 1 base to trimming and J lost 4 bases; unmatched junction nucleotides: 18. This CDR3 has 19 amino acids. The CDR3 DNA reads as TGTGCCAGCAGCTTAGGATATGAAGACAGGGAAAGAGAAGGCTATGGCTACACCTTC. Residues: CASSLGYEDREREGYGYTF. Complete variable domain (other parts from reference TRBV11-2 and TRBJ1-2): EAGVAQSPRYKIIEKRQSVAFWCNPISGHATLYWYQQILGQGPKLLIQFQNNGVVDDSQLPKDRFSAERLKGVDSTLKIQPAKLEDSAVYLCASSLGYEDREREGYGYTFGSGTRLTVV.

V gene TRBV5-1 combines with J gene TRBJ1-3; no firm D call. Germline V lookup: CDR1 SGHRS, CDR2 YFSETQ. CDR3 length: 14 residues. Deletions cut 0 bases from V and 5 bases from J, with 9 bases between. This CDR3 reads CASSLGGDRNTIYF. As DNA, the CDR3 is TGCGCCAGCAGCTTGGGCGGGGATAGAAACACCATATATTTT.

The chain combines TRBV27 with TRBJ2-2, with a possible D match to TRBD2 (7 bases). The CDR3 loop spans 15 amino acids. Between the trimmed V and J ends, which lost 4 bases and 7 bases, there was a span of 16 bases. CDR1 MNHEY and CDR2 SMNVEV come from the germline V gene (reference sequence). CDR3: CASSSTRGGGGELFF. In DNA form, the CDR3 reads TGTGCCAGCAGTTCCACGAGGGGGGGAGGCGGGGAGCTGTTTTTT.

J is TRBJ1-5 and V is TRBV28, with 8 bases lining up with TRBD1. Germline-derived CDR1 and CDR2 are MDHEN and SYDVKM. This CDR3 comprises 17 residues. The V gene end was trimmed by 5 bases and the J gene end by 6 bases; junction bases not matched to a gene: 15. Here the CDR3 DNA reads TGTGCCAGCAGTCCTCGCAGAGGACAGGGAGTCGGTCAGCCCCAGCATTTT. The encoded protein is CASSPRRGQGVGQPQHF.

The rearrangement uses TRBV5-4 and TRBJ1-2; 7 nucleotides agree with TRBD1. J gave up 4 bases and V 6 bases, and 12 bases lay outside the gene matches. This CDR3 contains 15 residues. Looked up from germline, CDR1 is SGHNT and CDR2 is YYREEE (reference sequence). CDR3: CASKPGGLQSYGYTF. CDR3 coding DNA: TGTGCCAGCAAGCCAGGGGGGCTCCAATCCTATGGCTACACCTTC.

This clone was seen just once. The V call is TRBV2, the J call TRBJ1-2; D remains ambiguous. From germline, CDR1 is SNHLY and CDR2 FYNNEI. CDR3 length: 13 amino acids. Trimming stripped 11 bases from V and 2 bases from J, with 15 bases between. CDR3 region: CAANSKRNYGYTF. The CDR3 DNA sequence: TGTGCCGCCAACAGCAAACGGAACTATGGCTACACCTTC. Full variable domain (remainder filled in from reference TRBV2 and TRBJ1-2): EPEVTQTPSHQVTQMGQEVILRCVPISNHLYFYWYRQILGQKVEFLVSFYNNEISEKSEIFDDQFSVERPDGSNFTLKIRSTKLEDSAMYFCAANSKRNYGYTFGSGTRLTVV.

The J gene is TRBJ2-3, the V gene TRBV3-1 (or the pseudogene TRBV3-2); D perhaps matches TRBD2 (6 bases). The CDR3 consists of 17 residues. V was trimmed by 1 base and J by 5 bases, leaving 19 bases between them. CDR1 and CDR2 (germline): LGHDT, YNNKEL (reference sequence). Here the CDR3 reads CASSQGGTGLPQDTQYF. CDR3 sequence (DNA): TGTGCCAGCAGCCAAGGTGGGACGGGACTTCCACAAGATACGCAGTATTTT.

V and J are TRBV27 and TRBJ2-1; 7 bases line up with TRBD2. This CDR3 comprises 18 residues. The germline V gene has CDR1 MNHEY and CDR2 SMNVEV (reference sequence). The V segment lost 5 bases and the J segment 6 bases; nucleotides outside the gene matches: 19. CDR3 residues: CASSAPRGDPLWTNEQFF. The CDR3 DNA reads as TGTGCCAGCAGTGCACCCCGGGGGGACCCTCTTTGGACCAATGAGCAGTTCTTC.

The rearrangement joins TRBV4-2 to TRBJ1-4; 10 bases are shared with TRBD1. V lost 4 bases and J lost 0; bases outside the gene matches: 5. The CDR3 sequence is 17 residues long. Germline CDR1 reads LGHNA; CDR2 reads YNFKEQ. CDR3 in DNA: TGTGCCAGCAGCCCGGGTGGGACAGGGGCAACTAATGAAAAACTGTTTTTT. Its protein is CASSPGGTGATNEKLFF.

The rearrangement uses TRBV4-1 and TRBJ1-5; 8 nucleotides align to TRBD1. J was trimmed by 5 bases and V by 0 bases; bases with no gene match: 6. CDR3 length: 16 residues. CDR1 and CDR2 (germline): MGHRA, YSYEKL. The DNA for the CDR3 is TGCGCCAGCAGCCAAGAGGCCAGGGGGCTGTATCAGCCCCAGCATTTT. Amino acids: CASSQEARGLYQPQHF.

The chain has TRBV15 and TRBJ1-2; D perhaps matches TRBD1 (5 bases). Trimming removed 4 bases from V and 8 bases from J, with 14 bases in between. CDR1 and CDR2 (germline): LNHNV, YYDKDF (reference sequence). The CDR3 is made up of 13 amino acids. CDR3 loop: CATSNRQGHGYTF. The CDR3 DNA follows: TGTGCCACCAGCAATCGGCAGGGTCACGGCTACACCTTC.

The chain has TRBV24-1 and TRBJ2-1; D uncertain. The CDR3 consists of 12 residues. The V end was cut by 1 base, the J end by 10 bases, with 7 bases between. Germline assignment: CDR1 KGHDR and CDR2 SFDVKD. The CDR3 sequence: CATSDFRGEQFF. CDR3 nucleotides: TGTGCCACCAGTGATTTCCGAGGCGAGCAGTTCTTC.

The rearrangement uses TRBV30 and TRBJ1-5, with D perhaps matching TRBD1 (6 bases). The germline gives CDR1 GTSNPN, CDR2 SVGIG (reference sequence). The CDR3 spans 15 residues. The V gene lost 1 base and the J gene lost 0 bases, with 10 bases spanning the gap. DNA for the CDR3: TGTGCCTGGAGTGAGGACAGCTATAGCAATCAGCCCCAGCATTTT. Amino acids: CAWSEDSYSNQPQHF.

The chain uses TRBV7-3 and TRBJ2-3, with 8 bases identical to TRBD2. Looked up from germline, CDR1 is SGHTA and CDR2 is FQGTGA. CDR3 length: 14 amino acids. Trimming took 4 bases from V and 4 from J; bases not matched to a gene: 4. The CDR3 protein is CASSSSGSSDTQYF. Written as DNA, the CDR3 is TGTGCCAGCAGCTCCAGCGGGAGCTCAGATACGCAGTATTTT.

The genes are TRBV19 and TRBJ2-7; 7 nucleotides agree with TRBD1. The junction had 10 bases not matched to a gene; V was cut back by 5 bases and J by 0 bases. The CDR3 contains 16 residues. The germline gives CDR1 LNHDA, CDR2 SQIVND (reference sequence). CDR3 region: CASSARQGPGSYEQYF. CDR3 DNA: TGTGCCAGTAGTGCCCGACAGGGTCCCGGCTCCTACGAGCAGTACTTC. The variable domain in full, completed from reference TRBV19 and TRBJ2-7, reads DGGITQSPKYLFRKEGQNVTLSCEQNLNHDAMYWYRQDPGQGLRLIYYSQIVNDFQKGDIAEGYSVSREKKESFPLTVTSAQKNPTAFYLCASSARQGPGSYEQYFGPGTRLTVT.

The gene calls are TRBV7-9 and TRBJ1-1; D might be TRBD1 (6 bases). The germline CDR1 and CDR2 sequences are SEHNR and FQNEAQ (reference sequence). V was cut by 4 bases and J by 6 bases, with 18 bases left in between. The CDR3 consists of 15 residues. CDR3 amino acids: CASSWGLTGLAEAFF. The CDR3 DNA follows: TGTGCCAGCAGCTGGGGGCTGACTGGACTGGCTGAAGCTTTCTTT.

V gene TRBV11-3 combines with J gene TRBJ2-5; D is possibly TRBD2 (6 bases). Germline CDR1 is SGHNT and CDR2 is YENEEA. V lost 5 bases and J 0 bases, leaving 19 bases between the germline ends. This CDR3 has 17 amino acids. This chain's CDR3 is CASSPGVLSGHQETQYF. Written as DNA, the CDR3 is TGTGCCAGCAGCCCCGGGGTTCTTAGCGGACACCAAGAGACCCAGTACTTC.

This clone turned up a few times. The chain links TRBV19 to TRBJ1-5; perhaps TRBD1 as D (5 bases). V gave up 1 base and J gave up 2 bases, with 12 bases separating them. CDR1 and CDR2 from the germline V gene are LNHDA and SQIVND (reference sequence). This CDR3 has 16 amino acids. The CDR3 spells CASSIVTAGRNQPQHF. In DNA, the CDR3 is TGTGCCAGTAGTATAGTAACGGCAGGGCGCAATCAGCCCCAGCATTTT.

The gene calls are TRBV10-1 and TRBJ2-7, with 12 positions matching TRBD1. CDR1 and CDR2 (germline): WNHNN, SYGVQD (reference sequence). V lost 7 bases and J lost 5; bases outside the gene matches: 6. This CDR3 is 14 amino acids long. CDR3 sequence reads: CASTPGQGAHEQYF. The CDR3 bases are TGCGCCAGCACGCCGGGACAGGGGGCCCACGAGCAGTACTTC.

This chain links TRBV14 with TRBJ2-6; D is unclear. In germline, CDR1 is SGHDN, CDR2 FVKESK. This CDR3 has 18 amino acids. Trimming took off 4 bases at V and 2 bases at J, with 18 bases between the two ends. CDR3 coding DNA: TGTGCCAGCAGCCCCTCCCGCGGTCTGAGGACTGGGGCCAACGTCCTGACTTTC. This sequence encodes CASSPSRGLRTGANVLTF.

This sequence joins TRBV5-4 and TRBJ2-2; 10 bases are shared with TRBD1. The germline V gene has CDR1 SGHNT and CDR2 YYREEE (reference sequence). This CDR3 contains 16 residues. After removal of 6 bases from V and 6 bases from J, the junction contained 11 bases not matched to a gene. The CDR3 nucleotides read TGTGCCAGCAAGGGACAGGGGTCCAACTTAGCCGGGGAGCTGTTTTTT. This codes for CASKGQGSNLAGELFF.

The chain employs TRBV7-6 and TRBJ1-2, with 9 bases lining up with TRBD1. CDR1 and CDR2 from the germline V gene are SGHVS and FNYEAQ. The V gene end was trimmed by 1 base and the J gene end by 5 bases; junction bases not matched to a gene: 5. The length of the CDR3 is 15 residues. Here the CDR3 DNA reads TGTGCCAGCAGCTTAGGAGCGACAGGGGGGTATGGCTACACCTTC. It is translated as CASSLGATGGYGYTF.

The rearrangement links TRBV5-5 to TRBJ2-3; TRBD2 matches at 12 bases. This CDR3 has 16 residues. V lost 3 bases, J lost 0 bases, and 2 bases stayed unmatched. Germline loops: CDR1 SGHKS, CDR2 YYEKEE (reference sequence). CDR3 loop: CASSSGTSGSTDTQYF. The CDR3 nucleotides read TGTGCCAGCAGCTCAGGGACTAGCGGGAGCACAGATACGCAGTATTTT.

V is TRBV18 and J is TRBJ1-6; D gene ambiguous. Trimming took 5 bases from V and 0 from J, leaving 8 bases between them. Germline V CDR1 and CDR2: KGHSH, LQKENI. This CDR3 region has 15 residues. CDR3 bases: TGTGCCAGCTCAGGCGGGAGCTCCTATAATTCACCCCTCCACTTT. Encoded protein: CASSGGSSYNSPLHF.

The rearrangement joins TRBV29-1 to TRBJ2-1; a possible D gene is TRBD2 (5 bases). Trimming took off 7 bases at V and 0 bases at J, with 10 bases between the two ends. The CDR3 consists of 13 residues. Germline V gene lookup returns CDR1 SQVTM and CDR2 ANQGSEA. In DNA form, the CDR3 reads TGCAGCGCTGGACTGAGCTCCTACAATGAGCAGTTCTTC. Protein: CSAGLSSYNEQFF.

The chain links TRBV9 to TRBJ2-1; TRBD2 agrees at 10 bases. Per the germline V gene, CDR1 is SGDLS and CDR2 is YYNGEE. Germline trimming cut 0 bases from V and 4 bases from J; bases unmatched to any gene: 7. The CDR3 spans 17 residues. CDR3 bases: TGTGCCAGCAGCGTAGAGGTCGGGACTAGCGCGTACAATGAGCAGTTCTTC. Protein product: CASSVEVGTSAYNEQFF.